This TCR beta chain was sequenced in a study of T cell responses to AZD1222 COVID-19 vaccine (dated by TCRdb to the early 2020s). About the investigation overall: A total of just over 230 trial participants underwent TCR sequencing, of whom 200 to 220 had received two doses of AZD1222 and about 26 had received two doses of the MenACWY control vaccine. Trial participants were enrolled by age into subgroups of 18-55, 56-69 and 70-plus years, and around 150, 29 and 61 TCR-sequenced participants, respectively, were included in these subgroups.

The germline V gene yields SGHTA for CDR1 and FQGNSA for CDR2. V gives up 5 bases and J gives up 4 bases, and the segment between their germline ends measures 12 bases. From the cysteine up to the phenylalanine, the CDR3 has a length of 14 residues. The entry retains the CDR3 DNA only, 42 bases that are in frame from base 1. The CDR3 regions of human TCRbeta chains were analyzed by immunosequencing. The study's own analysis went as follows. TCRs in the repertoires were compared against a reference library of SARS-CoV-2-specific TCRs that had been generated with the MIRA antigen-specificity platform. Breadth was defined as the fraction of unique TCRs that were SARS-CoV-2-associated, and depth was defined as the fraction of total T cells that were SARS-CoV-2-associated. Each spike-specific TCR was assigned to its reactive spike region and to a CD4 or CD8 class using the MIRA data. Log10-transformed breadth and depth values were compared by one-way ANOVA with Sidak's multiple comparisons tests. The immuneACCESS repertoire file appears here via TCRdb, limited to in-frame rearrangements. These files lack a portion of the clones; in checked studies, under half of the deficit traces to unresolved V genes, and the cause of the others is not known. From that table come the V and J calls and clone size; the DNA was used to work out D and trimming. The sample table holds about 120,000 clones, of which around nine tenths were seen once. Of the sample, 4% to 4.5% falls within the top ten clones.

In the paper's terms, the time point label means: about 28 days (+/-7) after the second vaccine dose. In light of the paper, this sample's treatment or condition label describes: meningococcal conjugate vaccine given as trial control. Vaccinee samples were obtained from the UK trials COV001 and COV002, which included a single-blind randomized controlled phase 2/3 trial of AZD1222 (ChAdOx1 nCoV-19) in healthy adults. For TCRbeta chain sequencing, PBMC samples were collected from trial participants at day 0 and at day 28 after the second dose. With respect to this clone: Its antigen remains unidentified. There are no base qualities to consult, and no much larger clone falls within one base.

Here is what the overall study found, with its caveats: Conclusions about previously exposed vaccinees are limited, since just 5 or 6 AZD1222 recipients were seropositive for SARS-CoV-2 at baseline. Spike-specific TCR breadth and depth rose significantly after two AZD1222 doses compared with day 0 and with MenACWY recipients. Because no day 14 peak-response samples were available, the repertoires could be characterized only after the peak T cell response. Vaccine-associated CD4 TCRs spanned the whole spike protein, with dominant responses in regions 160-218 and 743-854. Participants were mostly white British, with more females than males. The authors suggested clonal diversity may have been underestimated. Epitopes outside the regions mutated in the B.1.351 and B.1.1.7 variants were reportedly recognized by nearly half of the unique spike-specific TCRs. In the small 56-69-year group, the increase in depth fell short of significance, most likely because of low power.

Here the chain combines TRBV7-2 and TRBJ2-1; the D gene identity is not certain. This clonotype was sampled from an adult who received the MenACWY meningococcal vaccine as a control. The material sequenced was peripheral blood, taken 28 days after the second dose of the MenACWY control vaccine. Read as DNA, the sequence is TGTGCCAGCAGCCCGGACCCTCCTTACAATGAGCAGTTCTTC. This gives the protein CASSPDPPYNEQFF.